Each of the 19 T cell receptor beta chains below was sequenced from the same sample in a study of T-cell memory formation after mild COVID-19. In TCRdb, the 5' RACE reads were re-called with MiXCR into one record per CDR3 protein. In the table there are a few hundred thousand distinct CDR3 sequences, roughly a fifth of which are singletons. The specimen sequenced was PBMCs or a T cell subset sorted from them (not recorded which). Receptor source: a man aged 18 to 35 who had mild COVID-19 (a few samples of this study predate the infection). Cell type and time point are not known.

This chain connects TRBV7-9 to TRBJ1-3; possibly TRBD1 for D (6 bases). This CDR3 comprises 14 residues. In germline, CDR1 is SEHNR, CDR2 FQNEAQ (reference sequence). V lost 3 bases, J lost 4 bases, and 10 bases lay in between. CDR3 region: CASSFGTPGNTIYF. CDR3 sequence (DNA): TGTGCCAGCAGCTTCGGGACACCGGGAAACACCATATATTTT. Full variable domain (outside the CDR3, taken from reference TRBV7-9 and TRBJ1-3): DTGVSQNPRHKITKRGQNVTFRCDPISEHNRLYWYRQTLGQGPEFLTYFQNEAQLEKSRLLSDRFSAERPKGSFSTLEIQRTEQGDSAMYLCASSFGTPGNTIYFGEGSWLTVV.

CDR3 in DNA: TGTGCCAGCAGCCCCGGGACAGGGCTGGAGTTCTTC. It specifies CASSPGTGLEFF. The V gene is TRBV6-2 or TRBV6-3, the J gene TRBJ2-1, with 9 bases lining up with TRBD1. This CDR3 is 12 amino acids long. V shed 6 bases and J 14 bases; nucleotides not matched to a gene: 8. The V gene's germline CDR1 is MNHEY and CDR2 SVGEGT.

This chain joins TRBV18 and TRBJ2-2, with no clear D. There are 14 residues in the CDR3. The germline V gene has CDR1 KGHSH and CDR2 LQKENI. V was pared by 7 bases and J by 4 bases, with 13 bases between. CDR3 loop: CASYTTAGTGELFF. As DNA, the CDR3 is TGTGCCAGCTATACCACGGCCGGCACCGGGGAGCTGTTTTTT.

The rearrangement links TRBV7-9 to TRBJ2-3; 14 nucleotides line up with TRBD2. The V segment lost 1 base and the J segment 5 bases; nucleotides outside the gene matches: 11. Germline lookup yields CDR1 SEHNR and CDR2 FQNEAQ (reference sequence). The CDR3 has 19 residues. The CDR3 DNA follows: TGTGCCAGCAGCTTAGTCCATCCGACTAGCGGGGGGGCCGAAGATACGCAGTATTTT. This gives the protein CASSLVHPTSGGAEDTQYF. Variable domain in full (rest from reference TRBV7-9 and TRBJ2-3): DTGVSQNPRHKITKRGQNVTFRCDPISEHNRLYWYRQTLGQGPEFLTYFQNEAQLEKSRLLSDRFSAERPKGSFSTLEIQRTEQGDSAMYLCASSLVHPTSGGAEDTQYFGPGTRLTVL.

This clonotype has a handful of counts. One end of the junction does not line up with germline, which may come from a read error. The rearrangement links TRBV7-7 to TRBJ2-3; a weak D match, TRBD1 (6 bases). The V gene's germline CDR1 is SSHAT and CDR2 FNYEAQ (reference sequence). The CDR3 runs to 18 residues. The CDR3 sequence is CASSLEGIGRGGTDTQYF. For the CDR3, the DNA is TGTGCTAGCAGCTTAGAGGGTATTGGCAGGGGAGGCACAGATACGCAGTATTTT.

In its sample, this clonotype was seen a few times. The chain carries TRBV7-9 and TRBJ2-1; D is undetermined. V lost 2 bases to trimming and J lost 8 bases, with 4 bases between them. The CDR3 extends over 11 amino acids. Germline V lookup: CDR1 SEHNR, CDR2 FQNEAQ (reference sequence). CDR3 nucleotide sequence: TGTGCCAGCAGCTTAACGTATGAGCAGTTCTTC. It specifies CASSLTYEQFF.

This clonotype has at least ten counts. The chain joins TRBV10-3 to TRBJ2-6; the D is unclear. The V end lost 3 bases, the J end lost 2 bases, and 8 bases lay between the germline ends. Germline V gene lookup returns CDR1 ENHRY and CDR2 SYGVKD. The CDR3 is 15 residues long. Here the CDR3 DNA reads TGTGCCATCAGTGATAGTTTTACTGGGGCCAACGTCCTGACTTTC. It yields the protein CAISDSFTGANVLTF.

This clonotype was counted between two and nine times. The rearrangement uses TRBV4-2 and TRBJ2-6, with 7 bases identical to TRBD1. The CDR3 totals 17 residues. The trim removed 1 base at V and 4 bases at J, leaving 7 bases unmatched. Germline lookup yields CDR1 LGHNA and CDR2 YNFKEQ. The CDR3 DNA is TGTGCCAGCAGCCAAGTGGCAGGGGGTGACGGGGCCAACGTCCTGACTTTC. Translation: CASSQVAGGDGANVLTF.

This chain links TRBV20-1 with TRBJ2-7; maybe TRBD1 (7 bases). V shed 3 bases and J shed 0 bases, with 12 bases lying between them. The CDR3 consists of 14 residues. In germline, CDR1 is DFQATT, CDR2 SNEGSKA (reference sequence). The CDR3 region is CSASTGDSSYEQYF. The CDR3 DNA sequence: TGCAGTGCTAGTACAGGGGACTCCTCCTACGAGCAGTACTTC.

This clonotype came up a few times. The chain's CDR3 is CASSLVPGGYQQFF. The CDR3 coding sequence is TGTGCCAGCAGCTTAGTTCCAGGGGGCTATCAGCAGTTCTTC. The rearrangement joins TRBV7-9 to TRBJ2-1; 8 bases are a match to TRBD1. This CDR3 spans 14 amino acids. The trim removed 1 base at V and 11 bases at J, leaving 7 bases unmatched. CDR1 and CDR2 (germline): SEHNR, FQNEAQ (reference sequence).

This clonotype was detected only a few times. V and J are TRBV7-2 and TRBJ2-1; the D call may be TRBD1 or TRBD2 (5 bases each). Germline V gene data show CDR1 as SGHTA and CDR2 as FQGNSA. The CDR3 sequence is 15 residues long. The V end lost 5 bases, the J end lost 7 bases, and 18 bases lay between the germline ends. The CDR3 loop reads CASSPTPDWGNEQFF. The CDR3 DNA sequence: TGTGCCAGCAGCCCTACCCCCGACTGGGGGAATGAGCAGTTCTTC.

This clonotype has a count of ten or more. The J gene is TRBJ2-7, the V gene TRBV7-2; TRBD1 aligns across 7 bases. Trimming cost V 0 bases and J 7 bases; bases outside gene matches: 12. CDR3 size: 16 residues. Germline values: CDR1 SGHTA, CDR2 FQGNSA. CDR3 protein: CASSLALAGGVREQYF. CDR3 nucleotide sequence: TGTGCCAGCAGCTTAGCGTTGGCAGGGGGTGTGAGGGAGCAGTACTTC.

This chain joins TRBV27 and TRBJ1-2; TRBD1 matches at 9 bases. V gave up 2 bases and J gave up 4 bases; unmatched junction bases: 5. The germline V gene has CDR1 MNHEY and CDR2 SMNVEV (reference sequence). The CDR3 is made up of 15 amino acids. CDR3 residues: CASSLGTGGSYGYTF. DNA for the CDR3: TGTGCCAGCAGTTTAGGCACAGGGGGCAGCTATGGCTACACCTTC.

V is TRBV18 and J is TRBJ1-4; the D gene is possibly TRBD1 (6 bases). Trimming took off 0 bases at V and 6 bases at J, with 20 bases between the two ends. Germline assignment: CDR1 KGHSH and CDR2 LQKENI. This CDR3 has 18 amino acids. The CDR3 DNA reads as TGTGCCAGCTCACCACCAAACACATACAGGGATCTCGATGAAAAACTGTTTTTT. This gives the protein CASSPPNTYRDLDEKLFF.

This sequence joins TRBV19 and TRBJ2-5, with a possible D match to TRBD2 (6 bases). Germline CDR1 and CDR2: LNHDA and SQIVND (reference sequence). The CDR3 runs 14 residues. The ends were cut back, 10 bases at V and 5 bases at J, with 20 bases in the middle. The CDR3, as DNA: TGTGCCACCAAGATGGGGGGACCCTCTGAGACCCAGTACTTC. Amino acids: CATKMGGPSETQYF. Looking up the rest from reference TRBV19 and TRBJ2-5 gives the full variable domain: DGGITQSPKYLFRKEGQNVTLSCEQNLNHDAMYWYRQDPGQGLRLIYYSQIVNDFQKGDIAEGYSVSREKKESFPLTVTSAQKNPTAFYLCATKMGGPSETQYFGPGTRLLVL.

This sequence joins TRBV20-1 and TRBJ2-5; D gene uncertain. There are 12 residues in the CDR3. V was trimmed by 7 bases and J by 5 bases, leaving 14 bases between them. From germline, CDR1 is DFQATT and CDR2 SNEGSKA (reference sequence). The CDR3 DNA sequence: TGCAGTGGTGTAAGGGCCGGGGAGACCCAGTACTTC. As protein: CSGVRAGETQYF.

CDR3 DNA sequence: TGTGCCAGCAGCTTTCATCGGACCGACTCCTATGGCTACACCTTC. It is translated as CASSFHRTDSYGYTF. The rearrangement uses TRBV7-8 and TRBJ1-2; D not certain. Trimming shortened V by 3 bases and J by 4 bases, and 15 bases separated the two germline ends. Germline CDR1 and CDR2: SGHVS and FQNEAQ. The CDR3 totals 15 residues.

This chain joins TRBV4-1 and TRBJ2-7, with 9 nucleotides matching TRBD1. V shed 5 bases and J 6 bases; nucleotides not matched to a gene: 8. The CDR3 totals 14 residues. Germline V gene sequence: CDR1 MGHRA, CDR2 YSYEKL. The CDR3 loop reads CASSTRGQGSEQYF. The DNA for the CDR3 is TGCGCCAGCAGCACTCGGGGACAGGGAAGCGAGCAGTACTTC.

The gene calls are TRBV10-3 and TRBJ2-2; D remains unclear. Germline V gene sequence: CDR1 ENHRY, CDR2 SYGVKD. V lost 4 bases, J lost 2 bases, and 8 bases lay in between. This CDR3 comprises 14 residues. CDR3 amino acids: CAISVGPNTGELFF. The DNA for the CDR3 is TGTGCCATCAGTGTTGGCCCTAACACCGGGGAGCTGTTTTTT.